This entry is about one T cell receptor beta chain. Here immunoSEQ multiplex PCR was the method, and the copy in TCRdb shows in-frame clones only, minus some. The sample holds 300,000 to 350,000 clones, 85% to 90% seen once. The sample originates from a study of blood T cell repertoires in COVID-19. On the study more broadly: Sites across the United States, Italy and Spain contributed samples from acute and convalescent COVID-19. T cells, B-cell-depleted T cells, or PBMCs provided the cDNA or gDNA that served as material.

Trimming took 1 base from V and 10 from J; bases not matched to a gene: 14. The CDR3 has 17 amino acids. Germline CDR1 is LGHNA and CDR2 is YSLEER. Across about two dozen US areas, participants ranged in age from about 18 to 100 years. Participants reported their clinical history, and cohort assignment relied on those reports. The rearrangement joins TRBV4-3 to TRBJ1-1; 11 bases align to TRBD1. The sequencing input was PBMCs or T cells enriched from blood (not recorded which). This receptor was taken from a woman aged 25 to 39 who had recovered from COVID-19. CDR3 loop: CASSQGTSGTGGVGAFF. The CDR3 DNA reads TGCGCCAGCAGCCAAGGAACCTCCGGGACAGGGGGTGTGGGAGCTTTCTTT.